Presented here are 11 T cell receptor beta chains from one specimen sequenced in a study of shared clonotypes between healthy human individuals. Produced via immunoSEQ multiplex PCR; TCRdb's table is partial and in-frame only. This table has more than 550,000 clones, about 90% appearing once. The sample consisted of memory CD8+ T cells from PBMCs. Described subset: CD45RO+ cells pooled with CCR7-negative TemRA cells. These receptors were obtained from a man younger than 30 in good health. Some clones in this sample may be carry-over from other donors' samples.

The chain is built from TRBV5-1 and TRBJ1-1; TRBD1 matches at 11 bases. V was pared by 0 bases and J by 4 bases, with 5 bases of the junction left unmatched. The CDR3 extends over 16 amino acids. Germline V gene data show CDR1 as SGHRS and CDR2 as YFSETQ. The CDR3 here is CASSLGPGQGGTEAFF. The CDR3 nucleotides are TGCGCCAGCAGCTTGGGACCGGGACAGGGGGGCACTGAAGCTTTCTTT. Full variable domain (remainder filled in from reference TRBV5-1 and TRBJ1-1): KAGVTQTPRYLIKTRGQQVTLSCSPISGHRSVSWYQQTPGQGLQFLFEYFSETQRNKGNFPGRFSGRQFSNSRSEMNVSTLELGDSALYLCASSLGPGQGGTEAFFGQGTRLTVV.

The rearrangement uses TRBV5-4 and TRBJ2-7; 7 bases are shared with TRBD1. J was trimmed by 3 bases and V by 0 bases; bases with no gene match: 3. Germline V gene lookup returns CDR1 SGHNT and CDR2 YYREEE (reference sequence). The CDR3 contains 14 residues. The CDR3 loop reads CASSLGAGGYEQYF. The DNA of the CDR3 is TGTGCCAGCAGCTTGGGGGCAGGGGGCTACGAGCAGTACTTC.

The V call is TRBV6-6, the J call TRBJ2-5, with a tentative D call TRBD2 (7 bases). This CDR3 region has 14 residues. V was shortened by 5 bases and J by 5 bases, with 15 bases between the two germline ends. CDR1 and CDR2 (germline): MNHNY, SVGAGI (reference sequence). CDR3 region: CASSRNREGETQYF. CDR3 coding DNA: TGTGCCAGCAGTCGTAACAGGGAGGGGGAGACCCAGTACTTC.

The chain's CDR3 is CASSFVAPSGANVLTF. The CDR3 region has the DNA TGTGCCAGCAGCTTTGTTGCGCCCTCTGGGGCCAACGTCCTGACTTTC. The J gene is TRBJ2-6, the V gene TRBV11-2, with no clear D. Germline CDR1 and CDR2: SGHAT and FQNNGV. The CDR3 runs to 16 residues. V lost 3 bases to trimming and J lost 0 bases, with 9 bases between them.

The chain is built from TRBV7-9 and TRBJ2-3, with D unresolved. Trimming pared 3 bases from V and 4 bases from J, leaving 11 bases between. The CDR3 contains 14 residues. Germline V gene sequence: CDR1 SEHNR, CDR2 FQNEAQ (reference sequence). The CDR3 region is CASSFNLLPDTQYF. The CDR3 DNA is TGTGCCAGCAGCTTTAATCTTCTCCCAGATACGCAGTATTTT.

The chain couples TRBV7-9 to TRBJ2-7, with TRBD1 identical over 7 bases. The V and J ends lost 3 bases and 6 bases, in that order; junction bases with no gene match: 14. The CDR3 consists of 16 residues. Germline assignment: CDR1 SEHNR and CDR2 FQNEAQ (reference sequence). DNA of the CDR3: TGTGCCAGCAGCTTTCCATTACGACAGGGTGAGGGCGAGCAGTACTTC. It codes for CASSFPLRQGEGEQYF.

The CDR3 loop reads CAWRLQALAGANVLTF. DNA of the CDR3: TGTGCCTGGAGACTACAGGCTCTCGCTGGGGCCAACGTCCTGACTTTC. The gene calls are TRBV30 and TRBJ2-6, with a tentative D call TRBD1 (5 bases). Germline V gene sequence: CDR1 GTSNPN, CDR2 SVGIG (reference sequence). V was clipped by 3 bases and J by 2 bases, with 14 bases between them. The CDR3 spans 16 residues.

The genes are TRBV7-2 and TRBJ2-7; 11 nucleotides match TRBD1. The CDR3 covers 14 residues. Per germline, CDR1 SGHTA and CDR2 FQGNSA. The junction had 2 bases not matched to a gene; V was cut back by 2 bases and J by 5 bases. Written as DNA, the CDR3 is TGTGCCAGCAGCTTACTGGGACAGGGGGACGAGCAGTACTTC. Translated: CASSLLGQGDEQYF.

The chain links TRBV29-1 to TRBJ1-2; D is unresolved. Trimming cost V 8 bases and J 0 bases, with 7 bases left between them. The CDR3 runs to 11 residues. Germline V CDR1 and CDR2: SQVTM, ANQGSEA. The CDR3 region is CSTRANYGYTF. The DNA of the CDR3 is TGCAGCACCAGAGCTAACTATGGCTACACCTTC.

This chain joins TRBV2 and TRBJ2-3; D may correspond to TRBD1 or TRBD2 (5 bases each). With 2 bases removed from V and 2 bases from J, the gap between germline ends came to 11 bases. The CDR3 extends over 15 amino acids. Germline CDR1 SNHLY, CDR2 FYNNEI. The CDR3 DNA sequence: TGTGCCAGCAGTGAAAGGGACGGCTACACAGATACGCAGTATTTT. This gives the protein CASSERDGYTDTQYF. The full variable domain, its missing parts supplied by reference TRBV2 and TRBJ2-3, is EPEVTQTPSHQVTQMGQEVILRCVPISNHLYFYWYRQILGQKVEFLVSFYNNEISEKSEIFDDQFSVERPDGSNFTLKIRSTKLEDSAMYFCASSERDGYTDTQYFGPGTRLTVL.

The V gene is TRBV6-5, the J gene TRBJ2-7, with 9 bases identical to TRBD2. Trimming took 10 bases from V and 7 from J; bases not matched to a gene: 8. This CDR3 is built from 12 residues. Per the germline V gene, CDR1 is MNHEY and CDR2 is SVGAGI. The CDR3 loop reads CATGLLAGEQYF. The CDR3 nucleotides read TGTGCCACCGGATTACTAGCGGGTGAGCAGTACTTC.